This is a list of T cell receptor beta chains from one sample in a study of T-cell reconstitution after alpha-beta-depleted transplantation in children. A single record per CDR3 protein comes from TCRdb applying MiXCR to the PCR reads. Here the sample spans about 980,000 distinct CDR3 sequences, under 30% being singletons. Here the sequenced sample was PBMCs, mostly from graft donor cells, taken 360 days after TCRalphabeta/CD19-depleted stem cell transplant. These receptors were obtained from a boy under three years old who had a stem cell transplant for SCID, so the T cells may come from the graft donor. The CDR3 runs from the conserved cysteine through the conserved F or W. The order of the fields is J gene, D gene, clone size, V gene, CDR3 DNA, CDR3 protein. D genes are given only for firm matches. Where a row states a size, it is once, few, many or the class of an expanded clone; other rows omit it.

j_call: TRBJ2-2
d_call: TRBD2
clone_size: few
v_call: TRBV7-2
cdr3_nt: TGTGCCAGCAGCCGACCGGGACTAGCTGGCGGGGAGCTGTTTTTT
cdr3_aa: CASSRPGLAGGELFF

j_call: TRBJ2-2
d_call: TRBD2
clone_size: -
v_call: TRBV18
cdr3_nt: TGTGCCAGCTCACCACTCGGGACTAGCGGGAACACCGGGGAGCTGTTTTTT
cdr3_aa: CASSPLGTSGNTGELFF

j_call: TRBJ1-6
d_call: -
clone_size: -
v_call: TRBV28
cdr3_nt: TGTGCCAGCGTTGCCGGGACATGGGACTCACCCCTCCACTTT
cdr3_aa: CASVAGTWDSPLHF

j_call: TRBJ2-2
d_call: -
clone_size: -
v_call: TRBV7-3
cdr3_nt: TGTGCCAGCAGGCGGGGACAGACCGGGGAGCTGTTTTTT
cdr3_aa: CASRRGQTGELFF

j_call: TRBJ1-1
d_call: TRBD1
clone_size: -
v_call: TRBV7-9
cdr3_nt: TGTGCCAGCAGCTTAGGGAGGGGGCAATCGGGTGAAGCTTTCTTT
cdr3_aa: CASSLGRGQSGEAFF

j_call: TRBJ2-3
d_call: -
clone_size: few
v_call: TRBV10-3
cdr3_nt: TGTGCCATCAGCAACCCGGGACGCATAGGATCAGATACGCAGTATTTT
cdr3_aa: CAISNPGRIGSDTQYF

j_call: TRBJ2-1
d_call: -
clone_size: -
v_call: TRBV19
cdr3_nt: TGTGCCAGTAGTATGCTTTGGTACTCCTCCTACAATGAGCAGTTCTTC
cdr3_aa: CASSMLWYSSYNEQFF

j_call: TRBJ2-1
d_call: -
clone_size: -
v_call: TRBV12-3/TRBV12-4
cdr3_nt: TGTGCCAGCAGTCCGCTCCAGTCTCAGAAGGCCTACAATGAGCAGTTCTTC
cdr3_aa: CASSPLQSQKAYNEQFF

j_call: TRBJ1-1
d_call: -
clone_size: -
v_call: TRBV29-1
cdr3_nt: TGCAGCGTTGTTAGGACAGTGAACACTGAAGCTTTCTTT
cdr3_aa: CSVVRTVNTEAFF

j_call: TRBJ1-2
d_call: -
clone_size: few
v_call: TRBV6-5
cdr3_nt: TGTGCCAGCAGCTCCCATTCGGATGGCTACACCTTC
cdr3_aa: CASSSHSDGYTF

j_call: TRBJ1-5
d_call: TRBD1
clone_size: -
v_call: TRBV10-2
cdr3_nt: TGCGCCAGCAGTGCCGGGACAGTGTTATTTAGCAATCAGCCCCAGCATTTT
cdr3_aa: CASSAGTVLFSNQPQHF

j_call: TRBJ2-7
d_call: -
clone_size: -
v_call: TRBV7-8
cdr3_nt: TGTGCCAGCAGCCGAACCCTGGGGTCCCTCTCCTACGAGCAGTACTTC
cdr3_aa: CASSRTLGSLSYEQYF

j_call: TRBJ2-1
d_call: -
clone_size: -
v_call: TRBV30
cdr3_nt: TGTGCCTGGAGTCAAAGAAGAGTCCCGGGACACCGCCGGAATGAGCAGTTCTTC
cdr3_aa: CAWSQRRVPGHRRNEQFF

j_call: TRBJ2-7
d_call: TRBD1
clone_size: -
v_call: TRBV5-1
cdr3_nt: TGCGCCAGCAGCTTCGGGACAGGGGAGGGCGAGCAGTACTTC
cdr3_aa: CASSFGTGEGEQYF

j_call: TRBJ2-1
d_call: TRBD1
clone_size: -
v_call: TRBV15
cdr3_nt: TGTGCCACCAGCAGACCCGGACAGGGTTATGAGCAGTTCTTC
cdr3_aa: CATSRPGQGYEQFF

j_call: TRBJ2-1
d_call: TRBD1
clone_size: -
v_call: TRBV15
cdr3_nt: TGTGCCACCACCAAGGCCGGGACAGTGGTCTCCAATGAGCAGTTCTTC
cdr3_aa: CATTKAGTVVSNEQFF

j_call: TRBJ2-1
d_call: -
clone_size: few
v_call: TRBV21-1
cdr3_nt: TGTGCCAGCAGCAAAGCGCTGGGGACTAGAGCCTTCCACAATGAGCAGTTCTTC
cdr3_aa: CASSKALGTRAFHNEQFF

j_call: TRBJ1-1
d_call: -
clone_size: -
v_call: TRBV6-2/TRBV6-3
cdr3_nt: TGTGCCAGCAGTTACGCCGCAAGGTATGCTTTCTTT
cdr3_aa: CASSYAARYAFF

j_call: TRBJ2-5
d_call: TRBD1
clone_size: few
v_call: TRBV12-3/TRBV12-4
cdr3_nt: TGTGCCAGCAGTTCCCTCCACAGGGGGCAAGAGACCCAGTACTTC
cdr3_aa: CASSSLHRGQETQYF

j_call: TRBJ1-6
d_call: -
clone_size: few
v_call: TRBV20-1
cdr3_nt: TGCAGTGCTAGAGATTCGGGCGACAGAAACTCCTATAATTCACCCCTCCACTTT
cdr3_aa: CSARDSGDRNSYNSPLHF

j_call: TRBJ2-3
d_call: -
clone_size: -
v_call: TRBV5-1
cdr3_nt: TGCGCCAGCAGCTTGCTTCGGGGAGACACAGATACGCAGTATTTT
cdr3_aa: CASSLLRGDTDTQYF

j_call: TRBJ2-3
d_call: -
clone_size: -
v_call: TRBV7-2
cdr3_nt: TGTGCCAGCAGCTTAGCGGCCTCCTACTATGGAGATACGCAGTATTTT
cdr3_aa: CASSLAASYYGDTQYF

j_call: TRBJ2-5
d_call: TRBD2
clone_size: -
v_call: TRBV5-1
cdr3_nt: TGCGCCAGCAGACGGGGGACTAGCGCCCTCCAAGAGACCCAGTACTTC
cdr3_aa: CASRRGTSALQETQYF

j_call: TRBJ2-3
d_call: TRBD2
clone_size: -
v_call: TRBV5-1
cdr3_nt: TGCGCCAGCAGCTTTGAGTCTAGCGGGGGCCCAGATACGCAGTATTTT
cdr3_aa: CASSFESSGGPDTQYF

j_call: TRBJ2-7
d_call: -
clone_size: few
v_call: TRBV29-1
cdr3_nt: TGCAGCGTTGAAGACCGGGGGATTGCCTACGAGCAGTACTTC
cdr3_aa: CSVEDRGIAYEQYF

j_call: TRBJ1-4
d_call: -
clone_size: many
v_call: TRBV12-3/TRBV12-4
cdr3_nt: TGTGCCAGCAGTCCGCAGGGAGGGGAAAAACTGTTTTTT
cdr3_aa: CASSPQGGEKLFF

j_call: TRBJ1-2
d_call: -
clone_size: -
v_call: TRBV20-1
cdr3_nt: TGCAGTTATCTCCAACCGGGACGAGGCTATGGCTACACCTTC
cdr3_aa: CSYLQPGRGYGYTF

j_call: TRBJ1-2
d_call: -
clone_size: -
v_call: TRBV12-3/TRBV12-4
cdr3_nt: TGTGCCAGCAGGCAGGGCTATGGCTACACCTTC
cdr3_aa: CASRQGYGYTF

j_call: TRBJ2-7
d_call: -
clone_size: -
v_call: TRBV27
cdr3_nt: TGTGCCAGCAGCCCGGGCAGGAGGCCTTACGAGCAGTACTTC
cdr3_aa: CASSPGRRPYEQYF

j_call: TRBJ2-1
d_call: -
clone_size: -
v_call: TRBV5-1
cdr3_nt: TGCGCCAGCAGCTTGGGGCAGGGGACTAGGGGGCTGTTCTTC
cdr3_aa: CASSLGQGTRGLFF

j_call: TRBJ1-5
d_call: -
clone_size: few
v_call: TRBV5-5
cdr3_nt: TGTGCCAGCATTAGTCCGGATAGCAATCAGCCCCAGCATTTT
cdr3_aa: CASISPDSNQPQHF

j_call: TRBJ1-6
d_call: -
clone_size: few
v_call: TRBV6-5
cdr3_nt: TGTGCCAGCAGTTACTCTGGGGGACACCTTCCCAATTCACCCCTCCACTTT
cdr3_aa: CASSYSGGHLPNSPLHF

j_call: TRBJ2-4
d_call: -
clone_size: few
v_call: TRBV18
cdr3_nt: TGTGCCAGCTCACCACCGACTGCAGGGTTCAAAAACATTCAGTACTTC
cdr3_aa: CASSPPTAGFKNIQYF

j_call: TRBJ2-1
d_call: -
clone_size: few
v_call: TRBV3-1
cdr3_nt: TGTGCCAGCAGCCCGACCGTGGTGAGGGTGGGTAGTGAGCAGTTCTTC
cdr3_aa: CASSPTVVRVGSEQFF

j_call: TRBJ2-7
d_call: TRBD1
clone_size: -
v_call: TRBV5-1
cdr3_nt: TGCGCCAGCAGCTTGGCCCCGGGACAGGGTTGCTTC
cdr3_aa: CASSLAPGQGCF

j_call: TRBJ1-2
d_call: -
clone_size: -
v_call: TRBV6-5
cdr3_nt: TGTGCCAGCAGTTATGGACGGGGACAAAACTATGGCTACACCTTC
cdr3_aa: CASSYGRGQNYGYTF

j_call: TRBJ2-1
d_call: TRBD1
clone_size: -
v_call: TRBV20-1
cdr3_nt: TGCAGTGCTAGAGGACAGGGAGTCGGCAATGAGCAGTTCTTC
cdr3_aa: CSARGQGVGNEQFF

j_call: TRBJ2-3
d_call: TRBD2
clone_size: few
v_call: TRBV5-1
cdr3_nt: TGCGCCAGCAGCTCCCGACTAGCGGGGGCGCTCAGCACAGATACGCAGTATTTT
cdr3_aa: CASSSRLAGALSTDTQYF

j_call: TRBJ1-1
d_call: -
clone_size: few
v_call: TRBV20-1
cdr3_nt: TGCAGTGCTAGCCCGGGGGAGAGAAGAGCTTTCTTT
cdr3_aa: CSASPGERRAFF

j_call: TRBJ2-3
d_call: -
clone_size: few
v_call: TRBV29-1
cdr3_nt: TGCAGCGTTCGTCAGGAGACAGATACGCAGTATTTT
cdr3_aa: CSVRQETDTQYF

j_call: TRBJ2-3
d_call: -
clone_size: -
v_call: TRBV9
cdr3_nt: TGTGCCAGCAGCTTCCAGGGGTTCACAGATACGCAGTATTTT
cdr3_aa: CASSFQGFTDTQYF

j_call: TRBJ1-1
d_call: TRBD1
clone_size: -
v_call: TRBV7-9
cdr3_nt: TGTGCCAGCAGCTACACCCCGGGACAGGGAAACACTGAAGCTTTCTTT
cdr3_aa: CASSYTPGQGNTEAFF

j_call: TRBJ1-1
d_call: -
clone_size: -
v_call: TRBV9
cdr3_nt: TGTGCCAGCAGCGTAAATATGTTAGGGGGGAGGGCCCCGCTGACGAACACTGAAGCTTTCTTT
cdr3_aa: CASSVNMLGGRAPLTNTEAFF

j_call: TRBJ2-7
d_call: -
clone_size: -
v_call: TRBV7-2
cdr3_nt: TGTGCCAGCAGCTTGGGGACGGGTAGAATCGAGCAGTACTTC
cdr3_aa: CASSLGTGRIEQYF

j_call: TRBJ2-5
d_call: -
clone_size: -
v_call: TRBV25-1
cdr3_nt: TGTGCCAGCAGTGAATACGGGGGGCTGGCAGAGACCCAGTACTTC
cdr3_aa: CASSEYGGLAETQYF

j_call: TRBJ2-5
d_call: -
clone_size: few
v_call: TRBV21-1
cdr3_nt: TGTGCCAGCAGCGTACAGGATGGAGAGACCCAGTACTTC
cdr3_aa: CASSVQDGETQYF

j_call: TRBJ2-7
d_call: TRBD1
clone_size: few
v_call: TRBV11-2
cdr3_nt: TGTGCCAGCAGCCTCAGGACAGGGCCCGGGGAGCAGTACTTC
cdr3_aa: CASSLRTGPGEQYF

j_call: TRBJ1-4
d_call: -
clone_size: -
v_call: TRBV24-1
cdr3_nt: TGTGCCACCAGCGAGACAGGCCGCGGTGCTAATGAAAAACTGTTTTTT
cdr3_aa: CATSETGRGANEKLFF

j_call: TRBJ2-3
d_call: TRBD1
clone_size: few
v_call: TRBV7-2
cdr3_nt: TGTGCCAGCAGCCCTCGAGGGGGCCCAGATACGCAGTATTTT
cdr3_aa: CASSPRGGPDTQYF

j_call: TRBJ1-6
d_call: -
clone_size: -
v_call: TRBV5-1
cdr3_nt: TGCGCCAGCTCTGTGCAGGGCCAATCGTCACCCCTCCACTTT
cdr3_aa: CASSVQGQSSPLHF

j_call: TRBJ1-2
d_call: TRBD1
clone_size: few
v_call: TRBV5-1
cdr3_nt: TGCGCCAGCAGCCCGGGACAGAGGAGGTATGGCTACACCTTC
cdr3_aa: CASSPGQRRYGYTF

j_call: TRBJ1-2
d_call: TRBD1
clone_size: few
v_call: TRBV12-3/TRBV12-4
cdr3_nt: TGTGCCAGCAGCCTACGGGGACAGGGGGCCCATGGCTACACCTTC
cdr3_aa: CASSLRGQGAHGYTF

j_call: TRBJ1-2
d_call: -
clone_size: -
v_call: TRBV4-2
cdr3_nt: TGTGCCAGCAGCTCGGCCGGTTCGGCTAACTATGGCTACACCTTC
cdr3_aa: CASSSAGSANYGYTF

j_call: TRBJ2-1
d_call: -
clone_size: -
v_call: TRBV5-6
cdr3_nt: TGTGCCAGCAGCGAGACAGGTACCCCGAGGGATGAGCAGTTCTTC
cdr3_aa: CASSETGTPRDEQFF

j_call: TRBJ2-4
d_call: TRBD1
clone_size: -
v_call: TRBV12-3/TRBV12-4
cdr3_nt: TGTGCCAGCACCCGTACAGGGGGTGTAAACATTCAGTACTTC
cdr3_aa: CASTRTGGVNIQYF

j_call: TRBJ2-1
d_call: -
clone_size: -
v_call: TRBV7-2
cdr3_nt: TGTGCCAGCAGCTCCATCGTGCGGGGCTACAATGAGCAGTTCTTC
cdr3_aa: CASSSIVRGYNEQFF

j_call: TRBJ1-3
d_call: -
clone_size: -
v_call: TRBV6-5
cdr3_nt: TGTGCCAGCAGTTATAGCCTCTCTGGAAACACCATATATTTT
cdr3_aa: CASSYSLSGNTIYF